This TCR beta chain was recovered during a study of CD8+CD57+ T cells in acquired aplastic anemia. For the study at large: CD4+ and CD8+ cells, once sorted, gave DNA averaging roughly 3 ug. Where healthy donors were concerned, CD4+ cells averaged about 10 million reads.

Genomic DNA provided the template from which TCR beta VDJ and CDR3 profiles were obtained. TCRdb re-analysed the reads in MiXCR, keeping a single row per CDR3 protein. The data show 150,000 or so distinct CDR3 sequences, approximately 60% seen once. The V gene lost 6 bases and the J gene lost 2 bases, with 10 bases spanning the gap. The germline CDR1 and CDR2 sequences are SQVTM and ANQGSEA. The CDR3 covers 12 residues. The sequenced material came from sorted CD4+, CD8+, or CD8+CD57+ T cells (not recorded which) from PBMCs. The origin of this receptor is a human donor in good health. The chain recombines TRBV29-1 with TRBJ1-2; tentatively, D is TRBD1 (5 bases). The CDR3 here is CSVLRDNYGYTF. CDR3 nucleotides: TGCAGCGTACTCCGGGACAACTATGGCTACACCTTC. Complete variable domain (other parts from reference TRBV29-1 and TRBJ1-2): SAVISQKPSRDICQRGTSLTIQCQVDSQVTMMFWYRQQPGQSLTLIATANQGSEATYESGFVIDKFPISRPNLTFSTLTVSNMSPEDSSIYLCSVLRDNYGYTFGSGTRLTVV.